Detailed here is one T cell receptor (beta chain). What it binds is not known. The junction and the germline gene differ at one end; a read error may be behind it. Positively selected for CCR7, the CD45RO-negative cells used as naive CD8 cells excluded terminally differentiated effector memory CD45RA+ cells. The data stem from a study of shared clonotypes between healthy human individuals. Authors' analysis steps: Junction-only immunoSEQ data arrived without quality scores, meaning filtering differed. The repertoire was sequenced with immunoSEQ multiplex PCR; TCRdb's copy has only in-frame clones and lacks some. V, J and clone size reflect that table, while D and trimming were determined from the DNA. The repertoire consists of about 1,900,000 clones, with 85% to 95% occurring once and the leading ten covering around 1.2%. The germline V gene has CDR1 SGHDN and CDR2 FVKESK. There are 14 residues in the CDR3.

Study findings and constraints: Generally, estimated richness proved larger in naive subsets than it did in memory subsets. Sampling covered nothing but blood. Tissue TCR repertoires likely differ from those found in blood.

This rearrangement joins TRBV14 to TRBJ2-1; D uncertain. The source material was naive CD8+ T cells sorted from blood. The receptor comes from a man between 18 and 35 years old in good health. CDR3 bases: TGTGCCAGCACCCAAGAGGCAGGATGGAATGAGCAGTTCTTC. Its protein is CASTQEAGWNEQFF.